There are many counts of the clone carrying this TCR beta chain. Its antigen is not known. TCRdb used MiXCR to reprocess the multiplex PCR reads, holding one entry per CDR3 protein. The table shows about 180,000 distinct CDR3 sequences, with roughly a third occurring only once. These data belong to a study of breast tumors, draining lymph nodes, adjacent tissues. Breast cancer patients provided tissue from their axillary draining lymph nodes. Study findings and constraints: Luminal-like breast cancer showed significantly greater tumor-nontumor repertoire similarity than basal-like breast cancer did. Data fit most tumor T cells coming from lymph node, expanding in tumor.

The CDR3 spans 16 residues. Germline-derived CDR1 and CDR2 are SGHDT and YYEEEE. V shed 1 base and J 3 bases; nucleotides not matched to a gene: 7. V usage is TRBV5-6 and J usage is TRBJ2-3; 8 nucleotides agree with TRBD1. This TCR was recovered from a female donor with breast cancer. Some clones in this sample may be carry-over from other donors' samples. Sequencing used axillary lymph node tissue. The CDR3 DNA reads TGTGCCAGCAGCTTGTACGCAGGGGGCTTTACAGATACGCAGTATTTT. It specifies CASSLYAGGFTDTQYF.